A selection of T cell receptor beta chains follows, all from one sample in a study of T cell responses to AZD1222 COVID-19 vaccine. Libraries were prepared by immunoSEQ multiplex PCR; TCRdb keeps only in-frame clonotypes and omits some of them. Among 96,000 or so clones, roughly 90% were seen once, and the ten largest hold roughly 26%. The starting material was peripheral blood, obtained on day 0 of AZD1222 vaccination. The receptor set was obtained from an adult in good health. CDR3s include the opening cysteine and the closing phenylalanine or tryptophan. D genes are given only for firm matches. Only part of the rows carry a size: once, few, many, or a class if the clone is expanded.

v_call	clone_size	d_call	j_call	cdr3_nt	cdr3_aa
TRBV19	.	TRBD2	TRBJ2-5	TGTGCCAGTAGCCCTCCCGGTGATAGCGGGAGGGCCCAGTACTTC	CASSPPGDSGRAQYF
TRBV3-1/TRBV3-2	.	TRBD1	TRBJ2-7	TGTGCCAGCAGCCGGACAGGGGGTAGCCACGAGCAGTACTTC	CASSRTGGSHEQYF
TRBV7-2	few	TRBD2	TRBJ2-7	TGTGCCAGCAGCTACAGGACTAGCGGGATCTACGAGCAGTACTTC	CASSYRTSGIYEQYF
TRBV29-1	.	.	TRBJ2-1	TGCAGCGTTGAGGGGACCATACAGTTCTTC	CSVEGTIQFF
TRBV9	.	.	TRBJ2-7	TGTGCCAGCAGCGTAGTGGGCAGTAGCGAGCAGTACTTC	CASSVVGSSEQYF
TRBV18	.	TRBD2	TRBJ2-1	TGTGCCAGCTCACCACCGCCTAGCGGGAGGGCCCTCGGCACGAGCCATGAGCAGTTCTTC	CASSPPPSGRALGTSHEQFF
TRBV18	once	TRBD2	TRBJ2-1	TGTGCCAGCTCTCTAGCGGGGCCTAGGGATGAGCAGTTCTTC	CASSLAGPRDEQFF
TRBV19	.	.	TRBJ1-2	TGTGCCATTAGCACTGCGCCCTATGGCTACACCTTC	CAISTAPYGYTF
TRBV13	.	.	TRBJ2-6	TGTGCCAGCAGCTTCCAGGGCGGGGTCAACCTTGGGGCCAACGTCCTGACTTTC	CASSFQGGVNLGANVLTF
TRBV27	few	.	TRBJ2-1	TGTGCCAGCAGCCTCTACAATGAGCAGTTCTTC	CASSLYNEQFF
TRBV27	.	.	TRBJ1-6	TGTGCCAGCAGTTTACGGACGGACAGAACGAATTCACCCCTCCACTTT	CASSLRTDRTNSPLHF
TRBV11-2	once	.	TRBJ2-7	TGTGCCAGCAGCTTAGGCTATGGTACCTACGAGCAGTACTTC	CASSLGYGTYEQYF
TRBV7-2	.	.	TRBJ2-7	TGTGCCAGCAGCTTAGCGGCCCAGGAGCAGTACTTC	CASSLAAQEQYF
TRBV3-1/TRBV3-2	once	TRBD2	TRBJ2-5	TGTGCCAGCAGCTCCCTAGCGGGGGAGACCCAGTACTTC	CASSSLAGETQYF
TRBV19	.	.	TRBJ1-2	TGTGCCAGTAGTGAATACGACGGATCTAACTATGGCTACACCTTC	CASSEYDGSNYGYTF
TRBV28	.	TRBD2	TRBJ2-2	TGTGCCAGCAGTCGGCAGACTAGCGGGTCCAACACCGGGGAGCTGTTTTTT	CASSRQTSGSNTGELFF
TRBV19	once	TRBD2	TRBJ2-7	TGTGCCAGTTCCCGCGCTAGCGGGGGTTACGAGCAGTACTTC	CASSRASGGYEQYF
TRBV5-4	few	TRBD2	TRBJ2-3	TGTGCCAGCAGCTTGCGGGTAGCGGGAGCTGAAGATACGCAGTATTTT	CASSLRVAGAEDTQYF
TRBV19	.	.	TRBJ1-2	TGTGCCAGTAGGGCACAGGGCCCTCGAAGGGGCTACACCTTC	CASRAQGPRRGYTF
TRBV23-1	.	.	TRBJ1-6	TGCGCCAGCAACCCCTGGGCCTTGGGTTCACCCCTCCACTTT	CASNPWALGSPLHF
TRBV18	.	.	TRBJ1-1	TGTGCCAGCTCACCACTGGTAACAGGGATGAACACTGAAGCTTTCTTT	CASSPLVTGMNTEAFF
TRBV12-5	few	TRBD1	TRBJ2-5	TGTGCTAGTGGAGGACAGGGCTCAGAGACCCAGTACTTC	CASGGQGSETQYF
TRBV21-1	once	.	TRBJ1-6	TGTGCCAGCAGCAAGATACAGGTGGGTAATTCACCCCTCCACTTT	CASSKIQVGNSPLHF
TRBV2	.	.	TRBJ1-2	TGTGCCAGCAGTGAATTGGGGACGGCCAATGGCTACACCTTC	CASSELGTANGYTF
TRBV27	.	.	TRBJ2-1	TGTGCCAGCAGCCGGGAGTATGGGATTAGTGAGCAGTTCTTC	CASSREYGISEQFF
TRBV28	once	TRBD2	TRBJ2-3	TGTGCCAGCAGACGAGCGGGAGCTCCAGATACGCAGTATTTT	CASRRAGAPDTQYF
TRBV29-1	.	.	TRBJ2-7	TGCAGCGCTCAAGGGGCGTTTCTCTACGAGCAGTACTTC	CSAQGAFLYEQYF
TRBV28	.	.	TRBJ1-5	TGTGCCAGCAGTCCACCGGGGGCCGGATTCGCACAGCCCCAGCATTTT	CASSPPGAGFAQPQHF
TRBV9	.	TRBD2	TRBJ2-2	TGTGCCAGCAGCGTAGAACTAGCGGGAGGTTACACCGGGGAGCTGTTTTTT	CASSVELAGGYTGELFF
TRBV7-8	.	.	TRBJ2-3	TGTGCCAGCAGCTTCGTGGCGGGAAGCACAGATACGCAGTATTTT	CASSFVAGSTDTQYF
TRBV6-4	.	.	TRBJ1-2	TGTGCCAGCAGTGACTCTATGAATGGCTACACCTTC	CASSDSMNGYTF
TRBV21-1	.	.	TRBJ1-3	TGTGCCAGCAGCAACGGGACAGGTCCCGTTGGAAACACCATATATTTT	CASSNGTGPVGNTIYF
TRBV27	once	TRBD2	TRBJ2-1	TGTGCCAGCAGTTTCGGTACTAGCGGGAGAGATGAGCAGTTCTTC	CASSFGTSGRDEQFF